These 30 T cell receptor beta chains were sequenced from one sample in a study of CD4+ T cells in melanoma. Profiling relied on immunoSEQ multiplex PCR, and the TCRdb table lists in-frame clones only, not all of them. The sample has about 50,000 clones, 89% seen once. Sequences were obtained from peripheral blood. The source of these receptors is a human donor with melanoma.

A few counts support this clone. The chain joins TRBV5-1 to TRBJ2-1, with 10 bases lining up with TRBD2. V shed 2 bases, J shed 10 bases, and the junction held 3 bases outside the gene matches. Germline CDR1 reads SGHRS; CDR2 reads YFSETQ. The CDR3 contains 13 residues. DNA for the CDR3: TGCGCCAGCAGCTTATTAGCGGGGGGAGAGCAGTTCTTC. This codes for CASSLLAGGEQFF.

With respect to this clone: Other DNA sequences in this specimen translate into the identical CDR3. The chain couples TRBV5-4 to TRBJ1-4; 9 bases agree with TRBD1. Germline V gene sequence: CDR1 SGHNT, CDR2 YYREEE (reference sequence). There are 15 residues in the CDR3. Trimming took 3 bases from V and 8 from J; bases not matched to a gene: 8. CDR3 protein: CASSSNRGLNEKLFF. The CDR3 coding sequence is TGTGCCAGCAGCTCCAACAGGGGGCTCAACGAAAAACTGTTTTTT.

V gene TRBV6-1 combines with J gene TRBJ1-1; maybe TRBD1 (5 bases). Trimming cost V 3 bases and J 2 bases, with 13 bases left between them. CDR3 length: 15 amino acids. Germline V gene sequence: CDR1 MNHNS, CDR2 SASEGT. The CDR3 DNA follows: TGTGCCAGCAGTGACCTAGGGACTTTTAACACTGAAGCTTTCTTT. Encoded protein: CASSDLGTFNTEAFF.

V and J are TRBV28 and TRBJ1-1; TRBD1 matches 7 bases. CDR1 and CDR2 from the germline V gene are MDHEN and SYDVKM. V trimming: 8 bases; J trimming: 5 bases; junction bases outside the gene matches: 8. CDR3 length equals 13 residues. This chain's CDR3 is CASQTGLKTEAFF. CDR3 bases: TGTGCCAGCCAGACAGGGCTTAAGACTGAAGCTTTCTTT.

This clone turned up a few times. The rearrangement links TRBV28 to TRBJ2-3; maybe TRBD2 (7 bases). Germline V lookup: CDR1 MDHEN, CDR2 SYDVKM. V was clipped by 7 bases and J by 2 bases, with 19 bases between them. This CDR3 region has 16 residues. This CDR3 reads CASTLGGTIDTDTQYF. The CDR3 bases are TGTGCCAGCACTCTGGGGGGGACAATTGACACAGATACGCAGTATTTT.

The V and J genes are TRBV7-8 and TRBJ2-1; D not certain. The germline V gene encodes CDR1 SGHVS and CDR2 FQNEAQ. Trimming took off 3 bases at V and 4 bases at J, with 7 bases between the two ends. This CDR3 has 13 amino acids. The CDR3 sequence: CASSLRLYNEQFF. The DNA for the CDR3 is TGTGCCAGCAGCTTGAGGCTATACAATGAGCAGTTCTTC.

This clone has a single count. This chain joins TRBV25-1 and TRBJ1-1; no clear D. Between the trimmed V and J ends, which lost 3 bases and 3 bases, there was a span of 8 bases. The CDR3 extends over 13 amino acids. The germline gives CDR1 MGHDK, CDR2 SYGVNS. The CDR3 region is CASSDRGYTEAFF. Written as DNA, the CDR3 is TGTGCCAGCAGTGATAGAGGGTACACTGAAGCTTTCTTT.

The gene calls are TRBV28 and TRBJ2-7; D unresolved. The V end was cut by 2 bases, the J end by 2 bases, with 7 bases between. Germline CDR1 and CDR2: MDHEN and SYDVKM. The CDR3 is made up of 13 amino acids. The CDR3 protein is CASSLLYTYEQYF. For the CDR3, the DNA is TGTGCCAGCAGTTTACTCTACACCTACGAGCAGTACTTC.

The chain is built from TRBV5-1 and TRBJ1-3; 8 positions agree with TRBD1. Germline CDR1 SGHRS, CDR2 YFSETQ. CDR3 size: 15 residues. After removal of 3 bases from V and 0 bases from J, the junction contained 2 bases not matched to a gene. CDR3 DNA sequence: TGCGCCAGCAGCTCCACAGGGGGCTCTGGAAACACCATATATTTT. Its protein is CASSSTGGSGNTIYF. Combining the CDR3 with reference TRBV5-1 and TRBJ1-3 gives the whole variable domain KAGVTQTPRYLIKTRGQQVTLSCSPISGHRSVSWYQQTPGQGLQFLFEYFSETQRNKGNFPGRFSGRQFSNSRSEMNVSTLELGDSALYLCASSSTGGSGNTIYFGEGSWLTVV.

This chain connects TRBV27 to TRBJ2-1; 12 bases fit TRBD2. V was clipped by 5 bases and J by 0 bases; unmatched bases: 2. This CDR3 is 16 amino acids long. Germline V gene lookup returns CDR1 MNHEY and CDR2 SMNVEV (reference sequence). As DNA, the CDR3 is TGTGCCAGCAGTCGGACTAGCGGGGCCTCCTACAATGAGCAGTTCTTC. It is translated as CASSRTSGASYNEQFF.

The chain couples TRBV11-1 to TRBJ1-4, with D uncertain. The CDR3 loop spans 13 amino acids. The germline V gene encodes CDR1 SGHAT and CDR2 FQDESV (reference sequence). V was pared by 0 bases and J by 10 bases, with 9 bases between. CDR3 sequence (DNA): TGTGCCAGCAGCTTAGCGACTGACCGAAAACTGTTTTTT. It translates to CASSLATDRKLFF.

CDR3: CASSTGGETQYF. The CDR3 bases are TGCGCCAGCAGCACCGGGGGAGAGACCCAGTACTTC. This chain connects TRBV5-1 to TRBJ2-5; maybe TRBD2 (6 bases). Per germline, CDR1 SGHRS and CDR2 YFSETQ. The length of the CDR3 is 12 residues. V lost 4 bases, J lost 4 bases, and 8 bases lay in between.

This rearrangement joins TRBV4-2 to TRBJ2-5; TRBD1 matches 7 bases. After removal of 1 base from V and 5 bases from J, the junction contained 10 bases not matched to a gene. The CDR3 runs to 16 residues. The germline V gene has CDR1 LGHNA and CDR2 YNFKEQ. DNA for the CDR3: TGTGCCAGCAGCCAAGGCCCCCCGACAGGGTGGGAGACCCAGTACTTC. This codes for CASSQGPPTGWETQYF.

V is TRBV19 and J is TRBJ2-1; 8 bases are a match to TRBD1. CDR3 length: 14 residues. Germline CDR1 is LNHDA and CDR2 is SQIVND (reference sequence). J lost 3 bases, V lost 7 bases, and 5 bases had no gene match. CDR3 nucleotide sequence: TGTGCCAGTAACGGCGACAGGGGCTACAATGAGCAGTTCTTC. Translation gives CASNGDRGYNEQFF. Drawing the rest from reference TRBV19 and TRBJ2-1, the complete variable domain is DGGITQSPKYLFRKEGQNVTLSCEQNLNHDAMYWYRQDPGQGLRLIYYSQIVNDFQKGDIAEGYSVSREKKESFPLTVTSAQKNPTAFYLCASNGDRGYNEQFFGPGTRLTVL.

This clone is a singleton in its sample. The V and J genes are TRBV2 and TRBJ1-1; D might be TRBD1 (6 bases). V lost 6 bases and J 8 bases, leaving 19 bases between the germline ends. The CDR3 sequence is 14 residues long. CDR1 and CDR2 from the germline V gene are SNHLY and FYNNEI. CDR3 coding DNA: TGTGCCAGCAGGACCGAGGACAGAACTTTCGAAGCTTTCTTT. Protein: CASRTEDRTFEAFF.

V usage is TRBV6-1 and J usage is TRBJ1-5; D is uncertain. Per germline, CDR1 MNHNS and CDR2 SASEGT. The CDR3 is 16 residues long. The V end lost 1 base, the J end lost 3 bases, and 13 bases lay between the germline ends. The CDR3 here is CASSEEVPGFNQPQHF. As DNA, the CDR3 is TGTGCCAGCAGTGAAGAGGTCCCGGGGTTCAATCAGCCCCAGCATTTT.

The chain links TRBV6-4 to TRBJ2-1, with D perhaps TRBD1 (5 bases). Looked up from germline, CDR1 is MRHNA and CDR2 is SNTAGT. Trimming took off 0 bases at V and 1 base at J, with 7 bases between the two ends. The CDR3 runs 15 residues. Here the CDR3 reads CASSDSGASYNEQFF. Written as DNA, the CDR3 is TGTGCCAGCAGTGACTCTGGGGCTTCCTACAATGAGCAGTTCTTC.

The gene calls are TRBV27 and TRBJ1-4; unclear D gene. The germline CDR1 and CDR2 sequences are MNHEY and SMNVEV (reference sequence). V was trimmed by 1 base and J by 7 bases, leaving 4 bases between them. This CDR3 contains 12 residues. The CDR3 sequence is CASSLLGEKLFF. The CDR3, as DNA: TGTGCCAGCAGTTTATTAGGTGAAAAACTGTTTTTT.

The rearrangement joins TRBV30 to TRBJ1-6; possibly TRBD1 for D (6 bases). Germline V gives CDR1 GTSNPN, CDR2 SVGIG (reference sequence). The CDR3 is 14 amino acids. Trimming shortened V by 0 bases and J by 14 bases, and 17 bases separated the two germline ends. The CDR3 DNA reads TGTGCCTGGAGTGTCCCTCCCCAGGGGTTTACCCTCCACTTT. This codes for CAWSVPPQGFTLHF.

The chain is built from TRBV28 and TRBJ1-4; TRBD1 matches 10 bases. The germline V gene encodes CDR1 MDHEN and CDR2 SYDVKM. V shed 6 bases and J 4 bases; nucleotides not matched to a gene: 5. CDR3 size: 15 residues. Written as DNA, the CDR3 is TGTGCCAGCAGGGGACAGGGGCAGGGTAATGAAAAACTGTTTTTT. This codes for CASRGQGQGNEKLFF.

This clone was detected a few times. The gene calls are TRBV5-4 and TRBJ2-7; the D is unclear. There are 13 residues in the CDR3. Germline lookup yields CDR1 SGHNT and CDR2 YYREEE (reference sequence). Trimming left V 0 bases short and J 6 bases short, with 10 bases between. The CDR3 region is CASSLVGRAEQYF. CDR3 DNA sequence: TGTGCCAGCAGCTTGGTAGGGCGCGCCGAGCAGTACTTC.

This clone was seen only a few times. The rearrangement joins TRBV9 to TRBJ1-2; 7 positions agree with TRBD1. Looked up from germline, CDR1 is SGDLS and CDR2 is YYNGEE. The V and J ends lost 0 bases and 4 bases, in that order; junction bases with no gene match: 0. This CDR3 has 13 amino acids. The CDR3 bases are TGTGCCAGCAGCGTAGGACAGGGCTATGGCTACACCTTC. It codes for CASSVGQGYGYTF. The full variable domain, with the rest looked up from reference TRBV9 and TRBJ1-2, is DSGVTQTPKHLITATGQRVTLRCSPRSGDLSVYWYQQSLDQGLQFLIQYYNGEERAKGNILERFSAQQFPDLHSELNLSSLELGDSALYFCASSVGQGYGYTFGSGTRLTVV.

The rearrangement uses TRBV6-5 and TRBJ1-1; no clear D. The germline gives CDR1 MNHEY, CDR2 SVGAGI. This CDR3 spans 13 amino acids. The V and J ends lost 4 bases and 4 bases respectively, with 10 bases between them. The CDR3: CASSSSRGTEAFF. DNA for the CDR3: TGTGCCAGCAGTTCCTCCCGGGGCACTGAAGCTTTCTTT.

The J gene is TRBJ2-2, the V gene TRBV7-8, with a weak D call TRBD2 (5 bases). Germline V lookup: CDR1 SGHVS, CDR2 FQNEAQ. CDR3 length equals 15 residues. Trimming pared 5 bases from V and 2 bases from J, leaving 12 bases between. The CDR3 region has the DNA TGTGCCAGCAGCCGGGTCCGGGGAAACACCGGGGAGCTGTTTTTT. Amino acid sequence: CASSRVRGNTGELFF.

This chain joins TRBV4-1 and TRBJ1-4; maybe TRBD1 (5 bases). The CDR3 loop spans 16 amino acids. Looked up from germline, CDR1 is MGHRA and CDR2 is YSYEKL. The germline V and J ends were trimmed by 4 bases and 0 bases, with 12 bases remaining between them. The CDR3 region is CASSPAGLATNEKLFF. The CDR3 DNA follows: TGCGCCAGCAGCCCAGCAGGGTTAGCAACTAATGAAAAACTGTTTTTT.

This clone was detected only a few times. This chain uses TRBV5-5 with TRBJ2-3; 9 nucleotides line up with TRBD1. V lost 3 bases to trimming and J lost 3 bases; unmatched junction nucleotides: 2. The CDR3 length is 14 residues. Germline V lookup: CDR1 SGHKS, CDR2 YYEKEE (reference sequence). The chain's CDR3 is CASSSGQGTDTQYF. The DNA for the CDR3 is TGTGCCAGCAGCTCGGGACAGGGAACAGATACGCAGTATTTT.

The rearrangement uses TRBV5-4 and TRBJ1-1; D uncertain. Between the trimmed V and J ends, which lost 7 bases and 1 base, there was a span of 14 bases. This CDR3 is built from 14 residues. Germline loops: CDR1 SGHNT, CDR2 YYREEE (reference sequence). CDR3 loop: CASVRREGNTEAFF. CDR3 DNA: TGTGCCAGCGTTCGACGAGAGGGGAACACTGAAGCTTTCTTT.

The CDR3 loop is CASSATGAYEQYF. DNA of the CDR3: TGTGCCAGCAGCGCCACAGGGGCCTACGAGCAGTACTTC. This chain uses TRBV5-4 with TRBJ2-7, with 7 bases matching TRBD1. CDR3 length: 13 residues. Germline CDR1 reads SGHNT; CDR2 reads YYREEE (reference sequence). J was trimmed by 2 bases and V by 4 bases; bases with no gene match: 3.

The chain uses TRBV6-5 and TRBJ2-2; D ambiguous. The CDR3 length is 13 residues. Germline V gene lookup returns CDR1 MNHEY and CDR2 SVGAGI. V was pared by 3 bases and J by 4 bases, with 6 bases between. In DNA, the CDR3 is TGTGCCAGCAGTTATAGCTCCACCGGGGAGCTGTTTTTT. Its translation: CASSYSSTGELFF.

This rearrangement joins TRBV2 to TRBJ2-1, with unresolved D. The germline V and J ends were trimmed by 6 bases and 0 bases, with 6 bases remaining between them. Germline V gene lookup returns CDR1 SNHLY and CDR2 FYNNEI. The CDR3 is 13 amino acids. The CDR3 reads CASRVGSYNEQFF. The CDR3 nucleotides read TGTGCCAGCAGGGTGGGCTCCTACAATGAGCAGTTCTTC.